Sequencing of this T cell receptor (beta chain) was carried out in a study of T cell repertoires in cytomegalovirus infection. CDR3 length: 13 amino acids. The germline V gene has CDR1 SEHNR and CDR2 FQNEAQ (reference sequence). The ends lost 2 bases at V and 9 bases at J; junction bases unmatched: 3. This clonotype was detected only a few times. Each CDR3 protein gets one entry after TCRdb re-called the reads with MiXCR. This sample carries about 100,000 distinct CDR3 sequences, about a quarter of them seen once, and the ten largest clones take 30% to 40%. Sequenced sample: CD8+ T cells from PBMCs. The V and J genes are TRBV7-9 and TRBJ2-1, with TRBD1 matching over 8 bases. The receptor comes from a human donor in good health (CMV status not recorded). Some clones in this sample may be carry-over from other donors' samples. CDR3 bases: TGTGCCAGCAGCTTACCAGGGGGCGTTGAGCAGTTCTTC. Amino acids: CASSLPGGVEQFF.